These 3 T cell receptor beta chains share one sample of origin, sequenced in a study of blood T cell repertoires in COVID-19. Here immunoSEQ multiplex PCR was the method, and the copy in TCRdb shows in-frame clones only, minus some. The table includes under 250,000 clones, roughly nine tenths detected once. The sample was peripheral blood. These receptors originate from a man aged 55 to 70 who had recovered from COVID-19.

J is TRBJ1-2 and V is TRBV18; D call uncertain. The germline V gene encodes CDR1 KGHSH and CDR2 LQKENI. V was clipped by 0 bases and J by 4 bases, with 9 bases between them. The CDR3 has 14 residues. This chain's CDR3 is CASSPPDSLYGYTF. The CDR3 nucleotides read TGTGCCAGCTCACCACCGGACTCCCTCTATGGCTACACCTTC. The variable domain in full, with the rest retrieved from reference TRBV18 and TRBJ1-2, is NAGVMQNPRHLVRRRGQEARLRCSPMKGHSHVYWYRQLPEEGLKFMVYLQKENIIDESGMPKERFSAEFPKEGPSILRIQQVVRGDSAAYFCASSPPDSLYGYTFGSGTRLTVV.

The chain uses TRBV6-6 and TRBJ1-1, with D possibly TRBD1 on 6 matching bases. The CDR3 length is 12 residues. Germline V lookup: CDR1 MNHNY, CDR2 SVGAGI (reference sequence). V was pared by 6 bases and J by 6 bases, with 11 bases between. This CDR3 is CASRAGAPEAFF. The CDR3 nucleotides are TGTGCCAGCAGGGCAGGGGCCCCTGAAGCTTTCTTT.

The gene calls are TRBV6-5 and TRBJ2-3; perhaps TRBD1 as D (8 bases). This CDR3 has 15 amino acids. The germline CDR1 and CDR2 sequences are MNHEY and SVGAGI. Trimming removed 5 bases at V and 4 bases at J, with 16 bases between. As DNA, the CDR3 is TGTGCCAGCAGTCCCCGACAGGGGAGGGCAGATACGCAGTATTTT. It codes for CASSPRQGRADTQYF.